This T cell receptor beta chain was profiled in a study of blood T cell repertoires in COVID-19. About the research overall: Samples representing acute and convalescent COVID-19 were sourced from the United States, Italy and Spain. Sample material is recorded as cDNA or gDNA derived from T cells, B-cell-depleted T cells, or PBMCs.

Authors' processing steps: Reference gene primer amplification gave nucleated cell count estimates. Data came from immunoSEQ multiplex PCR; TCRdb stores just in-frame clones and leaves some out. From that table come the V and J calls and clone size; the DNA was used to work out D and trimming. Counted here are some 74,000 clones, roughly 80% occurring once; the ten biggest clones make up roughly 5%. The germline V gene encodes CDR1 MDHEN and CDR2 SYDVKM. The ends were cut back, 6 bases at V and 2 bases at J, with 16 bases in the middle. The CDR3 runs to 16 residues. The chain links TRBV28 to TRBJ1-4; possible D gene TRBD1, 5 bases. The sequencing sample was made of peripheral blood. This sequence was found in an elderly woman with active or convalescent COVID-19. Written as DNA, the CDR3 is TGTGCCAGCAGCTTCCGGGGGTTTTGGACTAATGAAAAACTGTTTTTT. This gives the protein CASSFRGFWTNEKLFF.